The 5 T cell receptor beta chains below come from one sample, sequenced in a study of OX40 agonist ivuxolimab in advanced cancers. Clones were sequenced by immunoSEQ multiplex PCR, and TCRdb holds only the in-frame ones, with some missing. The sample carries under 25,000 clones, around four fifths recorded once. Sequencing used CD4+ or CD8+ T cells sorted from blood, obtained in a trial of the OX40 agonist ivuxolimab. The receptors were sampled from an adult with an advanced solid tumor such as melanoma, head and neck, liver or kidney cancer.

V and J are TRBV10-3 and TRBJ1-3; 10 bases agree with TRBD1. The CDR3 sequence is 14 residues long. Germline CDR1 is ENHRY and CDR2 is SYGVKD. Trimming removed 6 bases from V and 7 bases from J; junction bases left unmatched: 6. The CDR3 coding sequence is TGTGCCATCAGCGCTCTGGGACAGGGGAACACCATATATTTT. It codes for CAISALGQGNTIYF.

This clone has a handful of counts. The J gene is TRBJ1-3, the V gene TRBV7-9; D remains ambiguous. The CDR3 runs 12 residues. Germline V gene sequence: CDR1 SEHNR, CDR2 FQNEAQ (reference sequence). V gave up 3 bases and J gave up 4 bases, with 4 bases separating them. This CDR3 is CASSLHGNTIYF. The CDR3 nucleotides are TGTGCCAGCAGCTTGCACGGAAACACCATATATTTT.

The genes are TRBV4-2 and TRBJ2-2, with 7 bases identical to TRBD2. The CDR3 is 15 residues long. The V segment lost 5 bases and the J segment 0 bases; nucleotides outside the gene matches: 3. CDR1 LGHNA and CDR2 YNFKEQ come from the germline V gene. CDR3 residues: CASSSAGANTGELFF. CDR3 bases: TGTGCCAGCAGCTCGGCGGGGGCGAACACCGGGGAGCTGTTTTTT.

The rearrangement links TRBV5-1 to TRBJ2-3; D is tentatively TRBD1 or TRBD2 (6 bases each). V dropped 1 base and J dropped 4 bases, with 10 bases sitting between them. Germline V gene sequence: CDR1 SGHRS, CDR2 YFSETQ. The CDR3 totals 14 residues. The CDR3 here is CASSLFGGADTQYF. The CDR3 region has the DNA TGCGCCAGCAGCTTGTTCGGGGGCGCAGATACGCAGTATTTT.

The gene calls are TRBV5-6 and TRBJ1-2, with a possible D match to TRBD1 (5 bases). CDR1 SGHDT and CDR2 YYEEEE come from the germline V gene. Trimming stripped 9 bases from V and 7 bases from J, with 16 bases between. There are 12 residues in the CDR3. The CDR3 DNA reads TGTGCCACCCAGGGTATCGTAAGTGGCTACACCTTC. Translating gives CATQGIVSGYTF.